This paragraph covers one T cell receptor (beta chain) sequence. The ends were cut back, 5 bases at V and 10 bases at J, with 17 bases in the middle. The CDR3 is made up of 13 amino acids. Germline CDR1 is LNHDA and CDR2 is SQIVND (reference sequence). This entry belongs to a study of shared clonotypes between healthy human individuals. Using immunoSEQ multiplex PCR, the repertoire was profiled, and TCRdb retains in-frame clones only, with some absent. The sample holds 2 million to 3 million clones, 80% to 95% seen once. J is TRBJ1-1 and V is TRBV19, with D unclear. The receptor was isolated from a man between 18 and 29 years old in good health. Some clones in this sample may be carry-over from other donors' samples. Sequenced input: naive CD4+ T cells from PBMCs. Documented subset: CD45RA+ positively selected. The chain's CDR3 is CASSSLDGPRAFF. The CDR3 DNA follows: TGTGCCAGTAGTTCTCTGGACGGGCCGCGAGCTTTCTTT.